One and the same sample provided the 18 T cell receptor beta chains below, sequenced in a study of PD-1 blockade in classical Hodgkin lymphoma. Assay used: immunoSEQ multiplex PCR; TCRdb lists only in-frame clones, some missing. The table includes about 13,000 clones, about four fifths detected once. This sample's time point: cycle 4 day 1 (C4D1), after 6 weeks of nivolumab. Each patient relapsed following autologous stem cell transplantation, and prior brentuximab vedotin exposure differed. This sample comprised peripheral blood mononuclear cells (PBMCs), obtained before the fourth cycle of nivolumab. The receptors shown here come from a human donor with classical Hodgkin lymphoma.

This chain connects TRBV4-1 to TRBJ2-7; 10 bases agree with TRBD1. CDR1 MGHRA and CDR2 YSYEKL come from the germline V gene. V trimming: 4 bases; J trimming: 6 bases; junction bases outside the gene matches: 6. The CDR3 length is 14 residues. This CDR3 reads CASSPGQGGSEQYF. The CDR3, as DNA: TGCGCCAGCAGCCCTGGACAGGGGGGGAGCGAGCAGTACTTC.

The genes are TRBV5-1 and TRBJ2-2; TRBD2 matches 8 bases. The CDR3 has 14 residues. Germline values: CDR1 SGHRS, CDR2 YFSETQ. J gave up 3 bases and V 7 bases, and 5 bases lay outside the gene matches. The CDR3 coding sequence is TGCGCCAGCCGGGGGGGCGCGGACACCGGGGAGCTGTTTTTT. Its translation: CASRGGADTGELFF. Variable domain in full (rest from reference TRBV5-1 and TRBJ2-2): KAGVTQTPRYLIKTRGQQVTLSCSPISGHRSVSWYQQTPGQGLQFLFEYFSETQRNKGNFPGRFSGRQFSNSRSEMNVSTLELGDSALYLCASRGGADTGELFFGEGSRLTVL.

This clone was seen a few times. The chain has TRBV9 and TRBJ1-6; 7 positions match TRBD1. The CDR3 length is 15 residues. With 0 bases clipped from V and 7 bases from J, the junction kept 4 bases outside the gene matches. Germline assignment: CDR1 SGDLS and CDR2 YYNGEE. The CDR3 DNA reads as TGTGCCAGCAGCGTAGGACAGGGTTGGAATTCACCCCTCCACTTT. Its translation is CASSVGQGWNSPLHF.

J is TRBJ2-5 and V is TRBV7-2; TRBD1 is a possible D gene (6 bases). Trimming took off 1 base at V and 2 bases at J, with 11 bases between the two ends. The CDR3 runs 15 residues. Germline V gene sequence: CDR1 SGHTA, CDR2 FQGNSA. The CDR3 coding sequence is TGTGCCAGCAGCTTAGGACAGGTCTTTCAAGAGACCCAGTACTTC. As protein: CASSLGQVFQETQYF.

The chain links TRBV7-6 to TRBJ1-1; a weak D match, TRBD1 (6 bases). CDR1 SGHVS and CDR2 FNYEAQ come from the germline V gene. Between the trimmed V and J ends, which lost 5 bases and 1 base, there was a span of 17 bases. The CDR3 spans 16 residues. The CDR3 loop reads CASSPTLTGSNTEAFF. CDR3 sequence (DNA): TGTGCCAGCAGCCCGACGCTAACAGGGTCGAACACTGAAGCTTTCTTT.

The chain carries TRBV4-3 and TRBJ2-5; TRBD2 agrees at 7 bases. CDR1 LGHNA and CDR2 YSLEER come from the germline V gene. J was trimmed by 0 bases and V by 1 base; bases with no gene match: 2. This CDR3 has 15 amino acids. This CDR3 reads CASSQGEGYQETQYF. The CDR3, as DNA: TGCGCCAGCAGCCAAGGGGAGGGGTACCAAGAGACCCAGTACTTC.

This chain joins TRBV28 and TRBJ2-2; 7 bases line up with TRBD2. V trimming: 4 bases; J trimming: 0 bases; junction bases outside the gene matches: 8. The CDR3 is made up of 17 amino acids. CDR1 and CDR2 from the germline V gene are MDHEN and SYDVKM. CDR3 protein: CASSSISGGPNTGELFF. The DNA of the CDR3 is TGTGCCAGCAGTTCGATATCGGGGGGACCGAACACCGGGGAGCTGTTTTTT.

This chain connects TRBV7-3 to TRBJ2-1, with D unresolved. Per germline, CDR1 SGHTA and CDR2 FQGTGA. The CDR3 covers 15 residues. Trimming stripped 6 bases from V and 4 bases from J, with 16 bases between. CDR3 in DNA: TGTGCCAGCAGTCCCGCTAGGACCCCTTACAATGAGCAGTTCTTC. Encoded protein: CASSPARTPYNEQFF. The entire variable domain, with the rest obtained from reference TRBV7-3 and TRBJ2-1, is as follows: GAGVSQTPSNKVTEKGKYVELRCDPISGHTALYWYRQSLGQGPEFLIYFQGTGAADDSGLPNDRFFAVRPEGSVSTLKIQRTERGDSAVYLCASSPARTPYNEQFFGPGTRLTVL.

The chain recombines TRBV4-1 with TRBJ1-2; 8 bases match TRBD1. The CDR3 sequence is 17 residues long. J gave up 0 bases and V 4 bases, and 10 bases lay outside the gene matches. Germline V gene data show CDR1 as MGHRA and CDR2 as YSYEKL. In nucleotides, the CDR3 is TGCGCCAGCAGCCCGGGTGGCAGGGGGCGGACTAACTATGGCTACACCTTC. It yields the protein CASSPGGRGRTNYGYTF.

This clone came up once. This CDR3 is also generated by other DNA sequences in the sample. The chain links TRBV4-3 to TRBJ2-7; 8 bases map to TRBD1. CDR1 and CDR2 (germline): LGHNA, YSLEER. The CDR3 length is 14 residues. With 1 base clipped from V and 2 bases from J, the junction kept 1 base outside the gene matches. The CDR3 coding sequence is TGCGCCAGCAGCCAAGGGACAGGGACCTACGAGCAGTACTTC. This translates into CASSQGTGTYEQYF.

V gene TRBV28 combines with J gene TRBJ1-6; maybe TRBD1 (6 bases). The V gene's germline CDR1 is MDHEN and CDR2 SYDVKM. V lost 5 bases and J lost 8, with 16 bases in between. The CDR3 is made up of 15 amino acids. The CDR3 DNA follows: TGTGCCAGCAGTCCCGGGACAAGGGAATATTCACCCCTCCACTTT. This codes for CASSPGTREYSPLHF.

The CDR3: CASYSRERTDTQYF. The CDR3 nucleotides read TGTGCCAGCTACTCGAGGGAGAGGACAGATACGCAGTATTTT. The J gene is TRBJ2-3, the V gene TRBV28; a weak D match, TRBD2 (5 bases). The CDR3 runs to 14 residues. Germline-derived CDR1 and CDR2 are MDHEN and SYDVKM. V was shortened by 8 bases and J by 3 bases, with 15 bases between the two germline ends.

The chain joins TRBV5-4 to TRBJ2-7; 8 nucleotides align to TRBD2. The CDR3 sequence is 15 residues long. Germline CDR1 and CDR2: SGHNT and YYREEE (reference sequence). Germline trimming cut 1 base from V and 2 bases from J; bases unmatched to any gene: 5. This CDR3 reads CASSLFAGGTYEQYF. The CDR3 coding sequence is TGTGCCAGCAGCTTGTTCGCGGGGGGAACCTACGAGCAGTACTTC.

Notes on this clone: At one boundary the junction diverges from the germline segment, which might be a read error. Here the CDR3 reads CVSKVGRGFTEAFF. CDR3 coding DNA: TGTGTCAGTAAGGTAGGCAGGGGGTTCACTGAAGCTTTCTTT. The chain has TRBV19 and TRBJ1-1; 7 bases fit TRBD1. The CDR3 loop spans 14 amino acids. The germline gives CDR1 LNHDA, CDR2 SQIVND (reference sequence).

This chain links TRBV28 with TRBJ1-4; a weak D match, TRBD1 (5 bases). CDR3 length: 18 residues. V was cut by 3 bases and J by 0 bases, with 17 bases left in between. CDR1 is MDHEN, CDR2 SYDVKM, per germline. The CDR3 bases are TGTGCCAGCAGTTTTCATCCCAGGAGGGGCTCAACTAATGAAAAACTGTTTTTT. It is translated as CASSFHPRRGSTNEKLFF.

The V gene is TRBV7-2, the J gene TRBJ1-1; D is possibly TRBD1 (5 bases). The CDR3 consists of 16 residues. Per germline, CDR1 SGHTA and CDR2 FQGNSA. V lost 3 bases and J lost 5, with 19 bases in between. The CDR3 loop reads CASSLGDGGRYTEAFF. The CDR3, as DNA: TGTGCCAGCAGCTTGGGAGACGGGGGGAGGTATACTGAAGCTTTCTTT.

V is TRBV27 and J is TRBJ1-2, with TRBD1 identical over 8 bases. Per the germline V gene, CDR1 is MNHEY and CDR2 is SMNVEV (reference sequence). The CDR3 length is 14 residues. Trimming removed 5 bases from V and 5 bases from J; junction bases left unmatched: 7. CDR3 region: CASSLGQDYYGYTF. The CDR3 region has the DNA TGTGCCAGCAGTCTGGGACAGGACTATTATGGCTACACCTTC.

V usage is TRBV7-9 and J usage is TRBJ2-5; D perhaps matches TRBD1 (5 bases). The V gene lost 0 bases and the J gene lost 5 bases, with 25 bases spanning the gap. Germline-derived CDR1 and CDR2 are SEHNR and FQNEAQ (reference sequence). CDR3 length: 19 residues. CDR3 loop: CASSLALGYQGVWAETQYF. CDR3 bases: TGTGCCAGCAGCTTAGCTCTGGGGTACCAAGGGGTCTGGGCGGAGACCCAGTACTTC.